The 18 T cell receptor beta chains below were found in one sample sequenced in a study of HIV-infected patients and healthy controls. Follow-up blood was drawn about 14 weeks, roughly three months, after antiretroviral therapy began. No cell fractionation was done, so the repertoire covers all unsorted peripheral blood T cells. Alpha and beta constant-region primers primed reverse transcription of 400 to 500 ng RNA. Each of the alpha and beta chains got its own library through chain-specific third strand synthesis with indices. TCRdb recomputed calls from the 5' RACE reads with MiXCR, one row per CDR3 protein. The sample comprises around 4,300 distinct CDR3 sequences, over 4.5% of which are singletons, and approximately 31% rests with the top ten. The specimen was blood, collected during antiretroviral therapy. These TCRs come from an adult with HIV infection.

This clonotype has a count of ten or more. V and J are TRBV20-1 and TRBJ2-7, with no clear D. The CDR3 has 13 residues. Germline V CDR1 and CDR2: DFQATT, SNEGSKA (reference sequence). Trimming shortened V by 0 bases and J by 3 bases, and 9 bases separated the two germline ends. In DNA form, the CDR3 reads TGCAGTGCTAGAGAGATAGGGATCTACGAGCAGTACTTC. This codes for CSAREIGIYEQYF.

This clonotype has at least ten counts. The chain uses TRBV29-1 and TRBJ2-2; unclear D gene. In germline, CDR1 is SQVTM, CDR2 ANQGSEA. V gave up 7 bases and J gave up 8 bases, with 11 bases separating them. The CDR3 extends over 11 amino acids. The CDR3 protein is CSAQNEGELFF. In DNA form, the CDR3 reads TGCAGCGCTCAGAACGAGGGGGAGCTGTTTTTT.

Ten or more counts support this clonotype. The chain recombines TRBV28 with TRBJ1-1; the D is unclear. Germline loops: CDR1 MDHEN, CDR2 SYDVKM. V lost 4 bases and J lost 5, with 5 bases in between. CDR3 length: 11 amino acids. This CDR3 reads CASSWMTEAFF. The CDR3 DNA follows: TGTGCCAGCAGTTGGATGACTGAAGCTTTCTTT. Drawing the rest from reference TRBV28 and TRBJ1-1, the complete variable domain is DVKVTQSSRYLVKRTGEKVFLECVQDMDHENMFWYRQDPGLGLRLIYFSYDVKMKEKGDIPEGYSVSREKKERFSLILESASTNQTSMYLCASSWMTEAFFGQGTRLTVV.

V and J are TRBV7-9 and TRBJ2-5; D tentatively reads TRBD1 or TRBD2 (5 bases each). With 3 bases removed from V and 1 base from J, the gap between germline ends came to 18 bases. This CDR3 region has 17 residues. In germline, CDR1 is SEHNR, CDR2 FQNEAQ (reference sequence). The CDR3: CASSLSWTSGTQETQYF. CDR3 in DNA: TGTGCCAGCAGCTTGTCTTGGACGTCAGGGACCCAAGAGACCCAGTACTTC. The full variable domain, with the rest looked up from reference TRBV7-9 and TRBJ2-5, is DTGVSQNPRHKITKRGQNVTFRCDPISEHNRLYWYRQTLGQGPEFLTYFQNEAQLEKSRLLSDRFSAERPKGSFSTLEIQRTEQGDSAMYLCASSLSWTSGTQETQYFGPGTRLLVL.

Within the sample, this clonotype is medium-sized. In nucleotides, the CDR3 is TGTGCCAGCGGCGGGACGGTAAATGAAAAACTGTTTTTT. Translation gives CASGGTVNEKLFF. V usage is TRBV6-5 and J usage is TRBJ1-4; the D gene is possibly TRBD1 (5 bases). This CDR3 is built from 13 residues. CDR1 is MNHEY and CDR2 is SVGAGI in the germline V gene. V was shortened by 8 bases and J by 5 bases, with 12 bases between the two germline ends.

This clonotype was recorded many times. This chain connects TRBV28 to TRBJ2-1; 9 nucleotides match TRBD2. The V gene's germline CDR1 is MDHEN and CDR2 SYDVKM. The CDR3 loop spans 17 amino acids. V shed 2 bases and J 8 bases; nucleotides not matched to a gene: 13. The chain's CDR3 is CASSLGSGRGGQYEQFF. CDR3 nucleotide sequence: TGTGCCAGCAGTTTAGGGTCCGGGCGGGGGGGCCAGTATGAGCAGTTCTTC.

The V gene is TRBV29-1, the J gene TRBJ2-5; D ambiguous. Deletions cut 1 base from V and 5 bases from J, with 8 bases between. Looked up from germline, CDR1 is SQVTM and CDR2 is ANQGSEA. The CDR3 contains 12 residues. The CDR3 here is CSVEAKWETQYF. The DNA of the CDR3 is TGCAGCGTTGAAGCCAAGTGGGAGACCCAGTACTTC.

This clonotype was counted ten times or more. V gene TRBV5-4 combines with J gene TRBJ1-3; no definite D call. The germline gives CDR1 SGHNT, CDR2 YYREEE (reference sequence). The V gene lost 4 bases and the J gene lost 0 bases, with 14 bases spanning the gap. The CDR3 has 16 amino acids. This chain's CDR3 is CASSGVGTDSGNTIYF. The CDR3 DNA sequence: TGTGCCAGCAGCGGCGTTGGTACAGACTCTGGAAACACCATATATTTT.

Judged by abundance, this clonotype is medium-sized (0.01 to 0.1%). The rearrangement uses TRBV20-1 and TRBJ1-5, with TRBD1 matching 10 bases. The CDR3 spans 15 residues. Losses at the gene ends were 2 bases for V and 7 bases for J; bases not matched to a gene: 8. CDR1 and CDR2 from the germline V gene are DFQATT and SNEGSKA (reference sequence). CDR3 residues: CSARRGTGAGQPQHF. In DNA, the CDR3 is TGCAGTGCTAGACGGGGGACAGGGGCCGGGCAGCCCCAGCATTTT.

The V call is TRBV6-6, the J call TRBJ2-5; D might be TRBD2 (6 bases). V was shortened by 7 bases and J by 3 bases, with 27 bases between the two germline ends. Germline CDR1 is MNHNY and CDR2 is SVGAGI (reference sequence). This CDR3 region has 18 residues. CDR3 region: CASTNPSGGVAAEETQYF. The CDR3 coding sequence is TGTGCCAGCACTAACCCCTCGGGTGGCGTAGCGGCCGAAGAGACCCAGTACTTC.

This clonotype is categorized as medium-sized. The gene calls are TRBV2 and TRBJ1-1; D call uncertain. CDR1 and CDR2 from the germline V gene are SNHLY and FYNNEI. Trimming left V 0 bases short and J 3 bases short, with 8 bases between. This CDR3 is built from 14 residues. In DNA form, the CDR3 reads TGTGCCAGCAGTGAAGCTGCTATTGACACTGAAGCTTTCTTT. Its translation is CASSEAAIDTEAFF.

Relative to its sample, this clonotype is medium-sized (0.01 to 0.1%). This chain joins TRBV3-1 and TRBJ1-5; maybe TRBD1 (6 bases). The CDR3 spans 13 residues. V was shortened by 4 bases and J by 6 bases, with 10 bases between the two germline ends. The germline CDR1 and CDR2 sequences are LGHDT and YNNKEL (reference sequence). The CDR3 DNA reads as TGTGCCAGCAGCCGGGCGGGGGCTCAGCCCCAGCATTTT. Translating it yields CASSRAGAQPQHF.

The sample holds a few counts of this clonotype. The chain combines TRBV28 with TRBJ2-5; D might be TRBD2 (6 bases). Trimming cost V 5 bases and J 1 base, with 14 bases left between them. The germline CDR1 and CDR2 sequences are MDHEN and SYDVKM. This CDR3 has 15 residues. The CDR3: CASSRLGTGQETQYF. The CDR3 bases are TGTGCCAGCAGTCGCCTGGGGACTGGCCAAGAGACCCAGTACTTC.

In this sample, this clonotype is medium-sized (0.01 to 0.1%). This sequence joins TRBV29-1 and TRBJ2-3; no clear D. The germline gives CDR1 SQVTM, CDR2 ANQGSEA. Between the trimmed V and J ends, which lost 5 bases and 5 bases, there was a span of 14 bases. This CDR3 spans 13 amino acids. CDR3 amino acids: CSVRVPTGDTQYF. The CDR3 DNA follows: TGCAGCGTTCGGGTCCCAACTGGAGATACGCAGTATTTT.

In this sample, this clonotype is medium-sized. This chain uses TRBV4-1 with TRBJ2-3; 8 bases fit TRBD2. Germline V gives CDR1 MGHRA, CDR2 YSYEKL. Trimming at V came to 1 base and at J to 5 bases, leaving 5 bases not matched to a gene. There are 15 residues in the CDR3. CDR3 loop: CASSQVAAGEDTQYF. In DNA, the CDR3 is TGCGCCAGCAGCCAAGTCGCAGCGGGAGAAGATACGCAGTATTTT.

This clonotype was counted ten times or more. This sequence joins TRBV29-1 and TRBJ2-1, with no clear D. This CDR3 region has 15 residues. V dropped 7 bases and J dropped 3 bases, with 19 bases sitting between them. CDR1 and CDR2 from the germline V gene are SQVTM and ANQGSEA. CDR3 loop: CSAIIRPFVYNEQFF. The CDR3 region has the DNA TGCAGCGCCATCATTCGACCCTTCGTCTACAATGAGCAGTTCTTC.

This clonotype was recorded at least ten times. The chain is built from TRBV28 and TRBJ1-5, with D tentatively TRBD1 (5 bases). Between the trimmed V and J ends, which lost 3 bases and 5 bases, there was a span of 8 bases. Per germline, CDR1 MDHEN and CDR2 SYDVKM. The CDR3 is 13 residues long. Written as DNA, the CDR3 is TGTGCCAGCAGTTTGAGAGGGGATCAGCCCCAGCATTTT. As protein: CASSLRGDQPQHF.

The chain combines TRBV5-1 with TRBJ2-2, with 10 bases that match TRBD2. CDR3 size: 16 residues. The V and J ends lost 5 bases and 2 bases, in that order; junction bases with no gene match: 6. Germline assignment: CDR1 SGHRS and CDR2 YFSETQ. The CDR3 nucleotides are TGCGCCAGCAGATCAGCGGGGGGGCCTAACACCGGGGAGCTGTTTTTT. It codes for CASRSAGGPNTGELFF.